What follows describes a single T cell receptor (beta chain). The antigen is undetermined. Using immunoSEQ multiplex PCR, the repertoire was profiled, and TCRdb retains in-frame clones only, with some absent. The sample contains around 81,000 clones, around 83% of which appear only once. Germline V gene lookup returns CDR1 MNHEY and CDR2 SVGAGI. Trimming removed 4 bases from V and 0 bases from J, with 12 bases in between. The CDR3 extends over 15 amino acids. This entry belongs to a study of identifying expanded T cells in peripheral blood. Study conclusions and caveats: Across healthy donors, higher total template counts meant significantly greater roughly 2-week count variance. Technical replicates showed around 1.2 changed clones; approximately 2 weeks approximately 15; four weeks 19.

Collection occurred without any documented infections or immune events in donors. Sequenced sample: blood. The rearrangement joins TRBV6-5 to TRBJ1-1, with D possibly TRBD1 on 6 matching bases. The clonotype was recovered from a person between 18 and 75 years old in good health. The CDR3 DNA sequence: TGTGCCAGCAGTTCCCCTGGACAGTTGAACACTGAAGCTTTCTTT. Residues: CASSSPGQLNTEAFF.